These T cell receptor beta chains were read from a single sample in a study of identical twins. TCRdb independently ran MiXCR on the 5' RACE reads; one entry per CDR3 protein. Among 450,000 or so distinct CDR3 sequences listed, less than 25% were seen once. These sequences were also reported in another study, on T cells expressing NK-cell markers.

The sample comprised CD4+ T cells sorted from blood. The origin of the receptors is a woman under 30 in good health. Each CDR3 is given with its conserved first and last residue. A D gene is named only where the DNA matches it firmly. Clone size is not always given. Where it is, it says once, few, many or a class for expanded clones.

TRBV30,.,TRBJ2-7,.,TGTGCCTGGAGTTATACTGGGGACCACGAGCAGTACTTC,CAWSYTGDHEQYF
TRBV5-1,.,TRBJ2-3,.,TGCGCCAGCAGCCTAGGGACTGGCAGGGGAAGATCAGATACGCAGTATTTT,CASSLGTGRGRSDTQYF
TRBV5-6,.,TRBJ2-1,.,TGTGCCAGCAGCCTAGGGGGGATCCATGAGCAGTTCTTC,CASSLGGIHEQFF
TRBV5-5,few,TRBJ2-4,.,TGTGCCAGCAGCTTGGTGGGCAGTTTAGCCAAAAACATTCAGTACTTC,CASSLVGSLAKNIQYF
TRBV5-1,few,TRBJ2-3,TRBD1,TGCGCCAGCAGCTTGGGGGACAGGGCGCCAGATACGCAGTATTTT,CASSLGDRAPDTQYF
TRBV27,many,TRBJ1-2,.,TGTGCCAGCAGCCCGGGACCTAACTATGGCTACACCTTC,CASSPGPNYGYTF
TRBV5-1,.,TRBJ2-1,TRBD1,TGCGCCAGCAGCTTGGCCCCGGGACAGACACTTTCGGGGCTCTACAATGAGCAGTTCTTC,CASSLAPGQTLSGLYNEQFF
TRBV20-1,few,TRBJ2-7,TRBD1,TGCAGTGCTAAAGGGGACAGGACCTACGAGCAGTACTTC,CSAKGDRTYEQYF
TRBV9,.,TRBJ2-1,.,TGTGCCAGCAGCGTAAGAAGGGGGGGGACAGAGCAGTTCTTC,CASSVRRGGTEQFF
TRBV4-2,.,TRBJ2-7,.,TGTGCCAGCAGCCTTAACCCCAAAGACGAGCAGTACTTC,CASSLNPKDEQYF
TRBV6-5,.,TRBJ2-7,TRBD2,TGTGCCAGCAGTTACATTTTAGCGGGAACGCTTCGCTCCTACGAGCAGTACTTC,CASSYILAGTLRSYEQYF
TRBV19,.,TRBJ2-2,.,TGTGCCAGTAGTATAGAGAACAGGGCCACCGGGGAGCTGTTTTTT,CASSIENRATGELFF
TRBV20-1,once,TRBJ2-3,.,TGCAGTGCTAGAGATCTTGGGGGGCCCACAGATACGCAGTATTTT,CSARDLGGPTDTQYF
TRBV20-1,.,TRBJ2-5,TRBD2,TGCAGTGCTAGGCGGACTAGCGGGAGTCAGACCCAGTACTTC,CSARRTSGSQTQYF
TRBV6-1,.,TRBJ2-7,TRBD2,TGTGCCAGCAGACTAGCGGGGGGGCAAGAGCAGTACTTC,CASRLAGGQEQYF
TRBV6-6,.,TRBJ1-2,.,TGTGCCAGCTGGGGGAACTATGGCTACACCTTC,CASWGNYGYTF
TRBV7-2,.,TRBJ2-3,TRBD2,TGTGCCAGCAGCTTCCGGGAGGGGGATACGCAGTATTTT,CASSFREGDTQYF
TRBV28,few,TRBJ2-1,.,TGTGCCAGCATTTTTTACAATGAGCAGTTCTTC,CASIFYNEQFF
TRBV6-1,.,TRBJ1-2,.,TGTGCCAGCACCCAGGGACGGCTTACTAACTATGGCTACACCTTC,CASTQGRLTNYGYTF
TRBV6-5,.,TRBJ2-7,.,TGTGCCAGCAGTTATTCGCAGGGAAATCTCAACGAGCAGTACTTC,CASSYSQGNLNEQYF
TRBV30,.,TRBJ1-1,.,TGTGCCTGGAGTGCTCTCACTGAAGCTTTCTTT,CAWSALTEAFF
TRBV5-1,few,TRBJ2-5,.,TGCGCCAGCAGCTTCCAGGGTAAAGAGACCCAGTACTTC,CASSFQGKETQYF
TRBV20-1,.,TRBJ2-5,.,TGCAGTGCTCGAGGCGGGCAAGAGACCCAGTACTTC,CSARGGQETQYF
TRBV3-1,.,TRBJ2-1,TRBD2,TGTGCCAGCAGCCACGAGGGGCTAGCGGGAGTTCGGAATGAGCAGTTCTTC,CASSHEGLAGVRNEQFF
TRBV20-1,.,TRBJ2-2,.,TGCAGTGCTAGCCGTTATACCGGGGAGCTGTTTTTT,CSASRYTGELFF
TRBV7-9,.,TRBJ2-5,.,TGTGCCAGCAGCTTAGCAGGGTTCGGGAAAGAGACCCAGTACTTC,CASSLAGFGKETQYF
TRBV4-3,.,TRBJ2-6,.,TGCGCCAGCAGCTTACGGACAGCGAGCTCTGGGGCCAACGTCCTGACTTTC,CASSLRTASSGANVLTF
TRBV12-3/TRBV12-4,.,TRBJ2-5,TRBD1,TGTGCCAGCAGTTTCGCCCGAGGGGACAGGCGACACATGGGCCAGTACTTC,CASSFARGDRRHMGQYF
TRBV25-1,.,TRBJ2-5,.,TGTGCCAGCAGTGAATGGGCAGGGACGGAGACCCAGTACTTC,CASSEWAGTETQYF
TRBV3-1,.,TRBJ2-1,.,TGTGCCAGCAGCCAAGATGTACGGGGAAATGAGCAGTTCTTC,CASSQDVRGNEQFF
TRBV9,.,TRBJ2-5,.,TGTGCCAGCAGCGTAACCTCGAAGGGAGAGACCCAGTACTTC,CASSVTSKGETQYF
TRBV6-5,.,TRBJ1-2,.,TGTGCCAGCAGTTACTCGTTTCCAGGGCAATATGGCTACACCTTC,CASSYSFPGQYGYTF
TRBV3-1,.,TRBJ2-7,.,TGTGCCAGCAGCCCCAAGGTTGAATCTTCCTACGAGCAGTACTTC,CASSPKVESSYEQYF